This TCR beta chain was obtained from a study of OX40 agonist ivuxolimab in advanced cancers. Study-wide context: Subjects had a mean age of about 65 years, with a range of 23 to 79; almost 85% were male.

This clone has a single count. Sequenced by immunoSEQ multiplex PCR; TCRdb stores in-frame clones only, minus some. The sample has tens of thousands of clones; 89% are singletons. The CDR3 contains 15 residues. Germline V gene data show CDR1 as SGHNT and CDR2 as YYREEE (reference sequence). The germline V and J ends were trimmed by 1 base and 4 bases, with 11 bases remaining between them. The TCR was taken from an adult with an advanced solid tumor such as melanoma, head and neck, liver or kidney cancer. The genes are TRBV5-4 and TRBJ2-2; a weak D match, TRBD2 (6 bases). Source: CD4+ or CD8+ T cells sorted from blood, taken in a trial of the OX40 agonist ivuxolimab. The CDR3 reads CASSLRGGVTGELFF. For the CDR3, the DNA is TGTGCCAGCAGCTTGCGTGGAGGGGTCACCGGGGAGCTGTTTTTT.